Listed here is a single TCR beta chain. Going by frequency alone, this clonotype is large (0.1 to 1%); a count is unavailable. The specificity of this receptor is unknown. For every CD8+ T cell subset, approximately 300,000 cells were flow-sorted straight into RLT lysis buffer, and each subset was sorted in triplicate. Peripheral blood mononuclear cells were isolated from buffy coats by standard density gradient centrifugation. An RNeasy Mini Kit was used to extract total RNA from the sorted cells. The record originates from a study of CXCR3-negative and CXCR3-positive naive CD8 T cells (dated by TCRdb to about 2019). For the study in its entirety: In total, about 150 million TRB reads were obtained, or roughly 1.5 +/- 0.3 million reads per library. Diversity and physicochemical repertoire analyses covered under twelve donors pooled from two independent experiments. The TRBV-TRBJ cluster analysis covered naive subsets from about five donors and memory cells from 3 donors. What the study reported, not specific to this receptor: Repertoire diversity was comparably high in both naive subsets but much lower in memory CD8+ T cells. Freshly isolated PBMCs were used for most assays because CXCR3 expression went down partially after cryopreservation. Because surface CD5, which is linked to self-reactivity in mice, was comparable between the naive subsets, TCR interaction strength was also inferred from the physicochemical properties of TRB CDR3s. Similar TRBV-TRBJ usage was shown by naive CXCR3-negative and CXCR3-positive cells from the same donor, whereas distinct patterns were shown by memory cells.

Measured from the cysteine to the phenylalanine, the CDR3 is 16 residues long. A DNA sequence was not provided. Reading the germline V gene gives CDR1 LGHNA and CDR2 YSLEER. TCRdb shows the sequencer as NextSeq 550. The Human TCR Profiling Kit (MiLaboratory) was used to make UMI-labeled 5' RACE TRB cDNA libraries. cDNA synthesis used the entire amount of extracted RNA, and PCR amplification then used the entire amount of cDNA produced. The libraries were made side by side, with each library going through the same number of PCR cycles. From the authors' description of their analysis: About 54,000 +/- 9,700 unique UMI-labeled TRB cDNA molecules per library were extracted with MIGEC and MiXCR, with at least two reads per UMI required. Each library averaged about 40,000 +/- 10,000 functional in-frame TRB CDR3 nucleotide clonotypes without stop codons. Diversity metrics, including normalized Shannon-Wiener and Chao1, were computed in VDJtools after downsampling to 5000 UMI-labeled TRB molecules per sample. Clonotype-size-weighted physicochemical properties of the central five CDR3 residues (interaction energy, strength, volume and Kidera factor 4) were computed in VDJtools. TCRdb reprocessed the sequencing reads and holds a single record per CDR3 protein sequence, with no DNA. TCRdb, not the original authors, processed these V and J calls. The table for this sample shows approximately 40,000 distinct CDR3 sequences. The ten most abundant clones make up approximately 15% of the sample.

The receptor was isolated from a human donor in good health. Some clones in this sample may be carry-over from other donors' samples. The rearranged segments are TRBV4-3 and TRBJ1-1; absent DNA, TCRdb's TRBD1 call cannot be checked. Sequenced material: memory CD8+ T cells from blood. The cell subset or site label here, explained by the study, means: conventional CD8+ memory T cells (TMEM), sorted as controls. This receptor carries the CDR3 CASSQEGQGAVTEAFF.